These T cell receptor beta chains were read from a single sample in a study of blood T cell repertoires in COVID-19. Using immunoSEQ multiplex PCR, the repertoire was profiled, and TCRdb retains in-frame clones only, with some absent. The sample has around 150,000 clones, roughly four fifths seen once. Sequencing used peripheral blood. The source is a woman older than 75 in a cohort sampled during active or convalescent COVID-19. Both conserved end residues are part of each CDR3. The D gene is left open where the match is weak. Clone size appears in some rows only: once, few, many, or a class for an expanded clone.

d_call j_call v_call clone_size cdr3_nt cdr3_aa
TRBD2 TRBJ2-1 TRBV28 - TGTGCCAGCAGTTCCTGGACTAGCGGGGGTGGTGAGCAGTTCTTC CASSSWTSGGGEQFF
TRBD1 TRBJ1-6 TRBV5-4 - TGTGCCAGCAGCTTGGAACAGGGGTTAGGTTCACCCCTCCACTTT CASSLEQGLGSPLHF
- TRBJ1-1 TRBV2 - TGTGCCAGCACGGTCCGAGGAAGGGAAGCTTTCTTT CASTVRGREAFF
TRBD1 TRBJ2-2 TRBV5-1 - TGCGCCAGCAGCTTACAGGGGGCCAGCGGGGAGCTGTTTTTT CASSLQGASGELFF
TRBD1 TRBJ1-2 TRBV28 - TGTGCCAGCAGTTCACAGGGGGTTGGGTATGGCTACACCTTC CASSSQGVGYGYTF
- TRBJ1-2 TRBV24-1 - TGTGCCACCAGTGATCCAACAGGGTCTGGCTACACCTTC CATSDPTGSGYTF
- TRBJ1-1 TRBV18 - TGTGCCAGCTCACCTTTAGGAGGGGACACTGAAGCTTTCTTT CASSPLGGDTEAFF
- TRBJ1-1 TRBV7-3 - TGTGCCAGCAGCTCTTACAGGGACACTGAAGCTTTCTTT CASSSYRDTEAFF
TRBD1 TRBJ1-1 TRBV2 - TGTGCCAGCAGTCGCACAGGGGGCTTGTATTCTACTGAAGCTTTCTTT CASSRTGGLYSTEAFF
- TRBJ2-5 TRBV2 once TGTGCCAGCAGTGAAGCGTCCTCTTCGAGCCAGTACTTC CASSEASSSSQYF
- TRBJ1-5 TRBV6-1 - TGTGCCAGCAGTGAAATCTATAGTGGACTCTCGCGGGGTCAGCCCCAGCATTTT CASSEIYSGLSRGQPQHF
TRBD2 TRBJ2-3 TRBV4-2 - TGTGCCAGCAGCCTTGGAGACCGGTATAGCGGGGGGCCCGGCACAGATACGCAGTATTTT CASSLGDRYSGGPGTDTQYF
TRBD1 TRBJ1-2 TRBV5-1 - TGCGCCAGCAGCACAGACAGGGCTGGCTACACCTTC CASSTDRAGYTF
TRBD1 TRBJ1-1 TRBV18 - TGTGCCAGCTCACCAACCGGGACAGAGAACACTGAAGCTTTCTTT CASSPTGTENTEAFF
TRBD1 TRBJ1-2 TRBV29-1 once TGCAGCGTTGAAGTAGGAGACAGGGGATACTATGGCTACACCTTC CSVEVGDRGYYGYTF
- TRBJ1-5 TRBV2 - TGTGCCAGCAGCAAACAGGGTTTACCGAGCAATCAGCCCCAGCATTTT CASSKQGLPSNQPQHF
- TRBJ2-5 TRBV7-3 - TGTGCCAGCAGCTCCTCAGGGGCCCTAGAGACCCAGTACTTC CASSSSGALETQYF
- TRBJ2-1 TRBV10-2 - TGCGCCAGCACCTCTTGGGGCGGTTCCTCCTACAATGAGCAGTTCTTC CASTSWGGSSYNEQFF
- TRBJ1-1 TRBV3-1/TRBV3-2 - TGTGCCAGCAGCAGGGGGTGGACTGAAGCTTTCTTT CASSRGWTEAFF
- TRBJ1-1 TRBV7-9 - TGTGCCAGCAGCTTAGGACTGGACACTGAAGCTTTCTTT CASSLGLDTEAFF
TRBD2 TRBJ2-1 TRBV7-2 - TGTGCCACCAAAGGGCTAGCGGGATTGTACAATGAGCAGTTCTTC CATKGLAGLYNEQFF
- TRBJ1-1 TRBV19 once TGTGCCAGTAGTCTCAGGGTTTCGAACACTGAAGCTTTCTTT CASSLRVSNTEAFF
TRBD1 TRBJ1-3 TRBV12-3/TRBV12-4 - TGTGCCAGTAAACAGGGGGCAGGAAACACCATATATTTT CASKQGAGNTIYF
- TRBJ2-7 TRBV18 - TGTGCCAGCTCACCTGGGGTTCGGGGGGAGCAGTACTTC CASSPGVRGEQYF
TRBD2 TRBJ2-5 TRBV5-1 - TGCGCCAGCAAGGATCCGGGACTAGCGGTCACCCAGTACTTC CASKDPGLAVTQYF
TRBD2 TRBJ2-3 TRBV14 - TGTGCCAGCAGCCCAGGGAGGACTAGCGTGGCAGATACGCAGTATTTT CASSPGRTSVADTQYF
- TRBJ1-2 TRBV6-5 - TGTGCCAGCAGTCCGGGACAACCCTACACCTTC CASSPGQPYTF
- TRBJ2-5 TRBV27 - TGTGCCAGCAGTTCTCTCTCGGCGGGAGAGACCCAGTACTTC CASSSLSAGETQYF
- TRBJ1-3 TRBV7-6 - TGTGCCAGCAGCTTACAGGACATAAGAACTGGAAACACCATATATTTT CASSLQDIRTGNTIYF
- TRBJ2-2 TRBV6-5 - TGTGCCAGCAGTTACAATCCACAGTCTGGGGAGCTGTTTTTT CASSYNPQSGELFF
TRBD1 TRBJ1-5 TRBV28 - TGTGCCAGCAGTTTATATCAGGGGGCAGGTAATCAGCCCCAGCATTTT CASSLYQGAGNQPQHF
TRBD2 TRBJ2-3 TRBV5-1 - TGCGCCAGCAGGCGGGGGGCCAGCACAGATACGCAGTATTTT CASRRGASTDTQYF
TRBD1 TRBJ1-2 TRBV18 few TGTGCCAGCTCAGCCGTTTCCGGACAGGGGGCGTACGGCTACACCTTC CASSAVSGQGAYGYTF
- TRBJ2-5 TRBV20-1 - TGCAGTGCTAGTTGGGGGGGGGCGGAAAGGCGACAAGAGACCCAGTACTTC CSASWGGAERRQETQYF
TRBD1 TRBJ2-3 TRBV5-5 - TGTGCCAGCAGCTTGGCCGGACAGGGCTTAGGCACAGATACGCAGTATTTT CASSLAGQGLGTDTQYF
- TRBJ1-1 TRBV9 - TGTGCCAGCAGCGTAGCTGGGCCGAACACTGAAGCTTTCTTT CASSVAGPNTEAFF
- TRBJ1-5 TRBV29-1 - TGCAGCGTCAGACAGGATAGCAATCAGCCCCAGCATTTT CSVRQDSNQPQHF
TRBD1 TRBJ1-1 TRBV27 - TGTGCCAGCAGTCGTTACAGGGGATCGAACACTGAAGCTTTCTTT CASSRYRGSNTEAFF
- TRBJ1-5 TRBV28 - TGTGCCAGCAGACCACCGGGGTTTAGCAATCAGCCCCAGCATTTT CASRPPGFSNQPQHF
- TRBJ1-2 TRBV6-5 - TGTGCCAGCAGTTCCAACAGGGATCATGGCTACACCTTC CASSSNRDHGYTF
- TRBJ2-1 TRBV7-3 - TGTGCCAGCAGCCGGTCCGGGACTGCGGCCTACAATGAGCAGTTCTTC CASSRSGTAAYNEQFF
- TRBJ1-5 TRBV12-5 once TGTGCTAGTGGCCTTGCGGGGATAGGAGGGGGCAATCAGCCCCAGCATTTT CASGLAGIGGGNQPQHF
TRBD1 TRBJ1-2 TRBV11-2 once TGTGCCAGCAGCCCGGGACAGGGCCTTACCTATGGCTACACCTTC CASSPGQGLTYGYTF
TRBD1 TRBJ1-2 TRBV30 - TGTGCCTGGAGGGGGGGACAGCTTAACTATGGCTACACCTTC CAWRGGQLNYGYTF
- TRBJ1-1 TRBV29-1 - TGCAGCGCACTAGACCCAAACACTGAAGCTTTCTTT CSALDPNTEAFF
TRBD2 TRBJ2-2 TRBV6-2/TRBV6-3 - TGTGCCAGCAGTCCACAGGCTGCGGGGGGGCTCACCGGGGAGCTGTTTTTT CASSPQAAGGLTGELFF
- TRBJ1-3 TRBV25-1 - TGTGCCAGCAGTGAACCGGACAGCTCTGGAAACACCATATATTTT CASSEPDSSGNTIYF
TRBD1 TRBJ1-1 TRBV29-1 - TGCAGCGTTGACCCGGGACAGGCCGGGGCTGAAGCTTTCTTT CSVDPGQAGAEAFF
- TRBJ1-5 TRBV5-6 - TGTGCCAGCAGCCCCTGGGAGGCAGGCAACAATCAGCCCCAGCATTTT CASSPWEAGNNQPQHF
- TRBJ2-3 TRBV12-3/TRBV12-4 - TGTGCCAGCAGCCCTCCCAGCACAGATACGCAGTATTTT CASSPPSTDTQYF
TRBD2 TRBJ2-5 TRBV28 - TGTGCCAGCACCAGCGGGTATTTAGCGGGGCTACAAGAGACCCAGTACTTC CASTSGYLAGLQETQYF
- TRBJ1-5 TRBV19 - TGTGCCAGTAGCTTCGCAGGGAATCAGCCCCAGCATTTT CASSFAGNQPQHF
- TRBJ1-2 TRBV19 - TGTGCCAGTAGTCTCGACAGCCCTTCTAACTATGGCTACACCTTC CASSLDSPSNYGYTF
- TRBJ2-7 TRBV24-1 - TGTGCCACCACCCTTTTTTCCTGTTACGAGCAGTACTTC CATTLFSCYEQYF
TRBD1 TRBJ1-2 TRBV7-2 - TGTGCCAGCAGCTCGTATGACAGGGTGAATGGCTACACCTTC CASSSYDRVNGYTF
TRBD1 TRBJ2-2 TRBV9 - TGTGCCAGCAGCGCACGACAGGGGGAGGCCGGGGAGCTGTTTTTT CASSARQGEAGELFF
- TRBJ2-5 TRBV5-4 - TGTGCCAGCAGCCTTGGGGCGGGGCAAGAGACCCAGTACTTC CASSLGAGQETQYF
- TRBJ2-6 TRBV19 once TGTGCCAGTAGGTTTGGTACGGTAGCCTCTGGGGCCAACGTCCTGACTTTC CASRFGTVASGANVLTF
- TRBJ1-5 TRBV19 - TGTGCCAGTAGTACAGGATACAATAGCAATCAGCCCCAGCATTTT CASSTGYNSNQPQHF